This T cell receptor (beta chain) was documented in a study of Tregs in tolerant kidney transplant recipients. Study-wide points: Nucleotide sequences could not be compared across some patients' samples due to primer changes. Antigen-driven expansion was suggested because donor-specific Tregs expanded more than all Tregs in tolerant patients.

With regard to this clone: Antigen specificity is unknown.

Data came from immunoSEQ multiplex PCR; TCRdb stores just in-frame clones and leaves some out. This sample carries 80,000 or so clones, roughly 90% of them seen once, and the ten largest clones take roughly 1.5%. The nonmyeloablative bone marrow transplants came from related graft donors, with transient mixed chimerism. Unstimulated regulatory T cells (CD4+CD25+CD127-), CD4+CD25- non-regulatory cells, CD4 and CD8 cells were FACS-sorted from thawed PBMCs. The CDR3 has 15 residues. V lost 4 bases and J lost 5; bases outside the gene matches: 8. Germline V gene data show CDR1 as LGHNA and CDR2 as YNFKEQ.

The TCR was taken from a human patient who received a combined kidney and bone marrow transplant. T cells may partly derive from the graft donor. Sequencing used CD4+ T cells from blood (PBMCs), obtained 24 months after the transplant. The chain couples TRBV4-2 to TRBJ1-3; 7 bases fit TRBD1. The CDR3 sequence is CASSPDRVFRNTIYF. Here the CDR3 DNA reads TGTGCCAGCAGCCCTGACAGGGTTTTTAGAAACACCATATATTTT.